One sample yielded the 11 T cell receptor beta chains listed below, sequenced in a study of blood T cell repertoires in COVID-19. Clones were sequenced by immunoSEQ multiplex PCR, and TCRdb holds only the in-frame ones, with some missing. This table has approximately 260,000 clones, around 88% appearing once. The sequencing input was PBMCs or T cells enriched from blood (not recorded which). These receptors were collected from a woman aged 40 to 50 with acute COVID-19.

The rearrangement joins TRBV10-3 to TRBJ2-1, with D hard to call. Germline V lookup: CDR1 ENHRY, CDR2 SYGVKD. The CDR3 consists of 13 residues. V dropped 5 bases and J dropped 5 bases, with 10 bases sitting between them. The CDR3, as DNA: TGTGCCATCAGTTTTGGAGAGAACAATGAGCAGTTCTTC. This translates into CAISFGENNEQFF.

The CDR3 coding sequence is TGTGCCAGCAGCCAATACCAGACTAGCGGGAGTAGGTCAGATACGCAGTATTTT. It codes for CASSQYQTSGSRSDTQYF. The chain carries TRBV7-2 and TRBJ2-3; 12 bases are a match to TRBD2. The CDR3 consists of 18 residues. Germline assignment: CDR1 SGHTA and CDR2 FQGNSA. V was clipped by 5 bases and J by 4 bases; unmatched bases: 13.

This chain connects TRBV9 to TRBJ2-1; maybe TRBD2 (6 bases). The ends were cut back, 4 bases at V and 10 bases at J, with 15 bases in the middle. Germline V gene data show CDR1 as SGDLS and CDR2 as YYNGEE. The CDR3 has 13 residues. The CDR3 is CASSPQLAAEQFF. The CDR3 DNA sequence: TGTGCCAGCAGCCCACAACTAGCTGCCGAGCAGTTCTTC.

The chain carries TRBV11-3 and TRBJ1-1; unclear D gene. CDR1 is SGHNT and CDR2 is YENEEA in the germline V gene. The CDR3 totals 15 residues. The V end was cut by 5 bases, the J end by 2 bases, with 15 bases between. The CDR3 protein is CASSIGPPHNTEAFF. CDR3 in DNA: TGTGCCAGCAGCATTGGGCCGCCACATAACACTGAAGCTTTCTTT.

The V call is TRBV24-1, the J call TRBJ2-6, with a possible D match to TRBD1 (5 bases). Trimming stripped 3 bases from V and 2 bases from J, with 7 bases between. CDR3 length: 15 residues. CDR1 and CDR2 from the germline V gene are KGHDR and SFDVKD. The CDR3: CATSDPRAGANVLTF. CDR3 sequence (DNA): TGTGCCACCAGTGATCCCAGGGCTGGGGCCAACGTCCTGACTTTC.

The chain joins TRBV28 to TRBJ2-7; 16 bases line up with TRBD2. The V and J ends lost 6 bases and 12 bases, in that order; junction bases with no gene match: 8. CDR1 MDHEN and CDR2 SYDVKM come from the germline V gene. The CDR3 length is 14 residues. CDR3: CASSGGTSGRAGYF. In DNA form, the CDR3 reads TGTGCCAGCAGCGGTGGGACTAGCGGGAGGGCCGGGTACTTC. Using reference TRBV28 and TRBJ2-7 for the parts outside the CDR3, the full variable domain is DVKVTQSSRYLVKRTGEKVFLECVQDMDHENMFWYRQDPGLGLRLIYFSYDVKMKEKGDIPEGYSVSREKKERFSLILESASTNQTSMYLCASSGGTSGRAGYFGPGTRLTVT.

V and J are TRBV5-6 and TRBJ2-5; 10 nucleotides match TRBD1. The V segment lost 0 bases and the J segment 5 bases; nucleotides outside the gene matches: 4. The CDR3 spans 15 residues. The germline CDR1 and CDR2 sequences are SGHDT and YYEEEE. The CDR3 DNA follows: TGTGCCAGCAGCTTGGTGGACAGGGGGTTGGAGACCCAGTACTTC. It is translated as CASSLVDRGLETQYF.

V and J are TRBV7-6 and TRBJ1-6; TRBD1 matches 7 bases. Trimming removed 4 bases from V and 5 bases from J; junction bases left unmatched: 11. The CDR3 consists of 17 residues. CDR1 is SGHVS and CDR2 is FNYEAQ in the germline V gene. CDR3: CASSSYPPTGNNSPLHF. The DNA of the CDR3 is TGTGCCAGCAGCTCGTACCCCCCGACAGGGAATAATTCACCCCTCCACTTT. The variable domain in full, with the rest retrieved from reference TRBV7-6 and TRBJ1-6, is GAGVSQSPRYKVTKRGQDVALRCDPISGHVSLYWYRQALGQGPEFLTYFNYEAQQDKSGLPNDRFSAERPEGSISTLTIQRTEQRDSAMYRCASSSYPPTGNNSPLHFGNGTRLTVT.

The CDR3: CASSPRQETNYGYTF. The CDR3 DNA is TGTGCCAGCAGCCCAAGGCAGGAAACTAACTATGGCTACACCTTC. The chain couples TRBV9 to TRBJ1-2; D ambiguous. V was shortened by 4 bases and J by 0 bases, with 13 bases between the two germline ends. The CDR3 runs to 15 residues. Germline V gene data show CDR1 as SGDLS and CDR2 as YYNGEE.

V and J are TRBV7-4 and TRBJ2-1, with D tentatively TRBD2 (6 bases). The V end was cut by 2 bases, the J end by 4 bases, with 12 bases between. Germline CDR1 reads SGHVT; CDR2 reads SQSDAQ. The CDR3 loop spans 15 amino acids. In DNA, the CDR3 is TGTGCCAGCAGCTTATTACTAGCAGCATACAATGAGCAGTTCTTC. Translated, it gives CASSLLLAAYNEQFF.

This clone has only a few counts. CDR3 sequence reads: CASSLESRGSGYTF. CDR3 nucleotides: TGCGCCAGCAGCTTGGAATCTAGGGGTTCTGGCTACACCTTC. The chain is built from TRBV5-1 and TRBJ1-2; D may be TRBD1 (5 bases). The CDR3 is made up of 14 amino acids. V lost 0 bases and J lost 7, with 13 bases in between. The germline CDR1 and CDR2 sequences are SGHRS and YFSETQ.